This entry describes one T cell receptor beta chain. Extracted total RNA amounted to at least 5.5 micrograms for each sample. A second about 6 to 12 cycle PCR used barcoded and J-beta primers. TCRdb recomputed calls from the 5' RACE reads with MiXCR, one row per CDR3 protein. The data show 1.2 million to 1.5 million distinct CDR3 sequences, with about 43% seen just once and roughly 7.9% held by the top ten. This specimen belongs to a study of blood T cells in healthy people across ages. Deletions cut 6 bases from V and 3 bases from J, with 12 bases between. The CDR3 sequence is 14 residues long. CDR1 and CDR2 (germline): MNHNS, SASEGT.

Sequences were obtained from blood. The V gene is TRBV6-1, the J gene TRBJ2-1; unclear D gene. The TCR was taken from a woman aged 18-30 years in good health. Here the CDR3 DNA reads TGTGCCAGCAGGCCTTTAGGGTACTACAATGAGCAGTTCTTC. It codes for CASRPLGYYNEQFF.